Listed below are T cell receptor beta chains from one sample, sequenced in a study of CD8 T cells in Susac syndrome. One entry per CDR3 protein results from TCRdb running MiXCR on the immunoSEQ multiplex PCR reads. Of around 150,000 distinct CDR3 sequences listed, 95% are singletons. The specimen was CD8+ T cells from PBMCs. These receptors were collected from a human donor with Susac syndrome. The CDR3 runs from the conserved cysteine through the conserved F or W. A D gene is named only where the DNA matches it firmly. The size entry is marked missing in some rows and otherwise reads once, few, many or a size class.

cdr3_length	clone_size	v_call	d_call	j_call	cdr3_nt	cdr3_aa
16	-	TRBV7-9	TRBD2	TRBJ2-1	TGTGCCAGCAGCTTAGAATCTGGACTAGCGGTCAATGAGCAGTTCTTC	CASSLESGLAVNEQFF
13	-	TRBV20-1	-	TRBJ2-7	TGCAGTGCTAGAGTTGTGGGGTCCTACGAGCAGTACTTC	CSARVVGSYEQYF
17	-	TRBV3-1	-	TRBJ2-7	TGTGCCAGCAGCCAAGAGATACCTGTTGGGGACTCCTACGAGCAGTACTTC	CASSQEIPVGDSYEQYF
14	-	TRBV30	-	TRBJ2-5	TGTGCCTGGATCGCATCCGGGGGAGAAGAGACCCAGTACTTC	CAWIASGGEETQYF
12	-	TRBV29-1	-	TRBJ2-1	TGCAGCGGAATGGGCTCCGGCAATGAGCAGTTCTTC	CSGMGSGNEQFF
16	-	TRBV9	-	TRBJ2-3	TGTGCCAGCAGCGTAGCTGGGCTTCTTCCCACAGATACGCAGTATTTT	CASSVAGLLPTDTQYF
11	-	TRBV10-1	-	TRBJ2-7	TGCGCCAGCAGTGACGGCGGCGAGCAGTACTTC	CASSDGGEQYF
15	-	TRBV5-1	-	TRBJ2-2	TGCGCCAGCAGCGGGGAGGACCGGATCACCGGGGAGCTGTTTTTT	CASSGEDRITGELFF
16	-	TRBV4-1	-	TRBJ1-5	TGCGCCAGCAGCCAAGGGGCCGGTGGCGGCAATCAGCCCCAGCATTTT	CASSQGAGGGNQPQHF
15	-	TRBV20-1	TRBD2	TRBJ2-1	TGCAGTGCTAGAGATGTCGGGAGGGGATACAATGAGCAGTTCTTC	CSARDVGRGYNEQFF
16	-	TRBV13	TRBD1	TRBJ1-5	TGTGCCAGCAGCCTAAGGACAGGGCGGATCAATCAGCCCCAGCATTTT	CASSLRTGRINQPQHF
17	once	TRBV6-5	TRBD2	TRBJ2-3	TGTGCCAGCAGTTACGGCCTTAGCGGGGAAATCTCAGATACGCAGTATTTT	CASSYGLSGEISDTQYF
15	-	TRBV5-6	-	TRBJ1-2	TGTGCCAGCAGCTTGGGAACTGGAGCTAACTATGGCTACACCTTC	CASSLGTGANYGYTF
14	once	TRBV5-4	TRBD1	TRBJ1-4	TGTGCCAGCAGATCCGACAGGGTAGATGAAAAACTGTTTTTT	CASRSDRVDEKLFF
14	-	TRBV9	-	TRBJ2-6	TGTGCCAGCAGCTTCTCCCCTGGGGCCAACGTCCTGACTTTC	CASSFSPGANVLTF
12	-	TRBV14	-	TRBJ2-7	TGTGCCAGCAGCCAAGCAGCCTACGAGCAGTACTTC	CASSQAAYEQYF
12	-	TRBV2	-	TRBJ1-1	TGTGCCAGCAGTGTCGCTTACACTGAAGCTTTCTTT	CASSVAYTEAFF
14	-	TRBV7-2	TRBD1	TRBJ2-1	TGTGCCAGCAGCTGGGACAGGACTTACAATGAGCAGTTCTTC	CASSWDRTYNEQFF
14	once	TRBV3-1	TRBD2	TRBJ2-3	TGTGCCAGCGTCGGGACTAGCGGTACAGATACGCAGTATTTT	CASVGTSGTDTQYF
14	-	TRBV28	-	TRBJ2-3	TGTGCCAGCAGTTTTGAGGACCTCACAGATACGCAGTATTTT	CASSFEDLTDTQYF
14	-	TRBV5-4	-	TRBJ2-7	TGTGCCAGCAGCTTGCCTCATCGGTCGGACGAGCAGTACTTC	CASSLPHRSDEQYF
14	-	TRBV27	-	TRBJ2-3	TGTGCCAGCAGTTTTTTCCAGGGAGCAGATACGCAGTATTTT	CASSFFQGADTQYF
15	-	TRBV14	-	TRBJ1-1	TGTGCCAGCAGACCCCCGGGACAAGAGAACACTGAAGCTTTCTTT	CASRPPGQENTEAFF
12	once	TRBV20-1	-	TRBJ1-2	TGCAGTGCTAGTCACTCCGGTTATGGCTACACCTTC	CSASHSGYGYTF
15	-	TRBV12-3/TRBV12-4	TRBD2	TRBJ2-1	TGTGCCAGCAGTTTAGGGGGGACTAGCGACAATGAGCAGTTCTTC	CASSLGGTSDNEQFF
14	-	TRBV29-1	-	TRBJ2-7	TGCAGCGTTGACGGGGGACGGGGCTCCTACGAGCAGTACTTC	CSVDGGRGSYEQYF
13	few	TRBV11-2	-	TRBJ2-7	TGTGCCAGCAGCTCAACAGGGCCCTACGAGCAGTACTTC	CASSSTGPYEQYF
15	-	TRBV14	-	TRBJ2-7	TGTGCCAGCAGCCAAGGGGGGAGGAATGGTGGCGAGCAGTACTTC	CASSQGGRNGGEQYF
15	-	TRBV13	TRBD1	TRBJ2-3	TGTGCCAGTCACGTTCCCGGGACAGGGGAGGATACGCAGTATTTT	CASHVPGTGEDTQYF
17	-	TRBV5-1	TRBD2	TRBJ2-1	TGCGCCAGCAGCCCCATGGGCGGGAGTTTTCGCGACAATGAGCAGTTCTTC	CASSPMGGSFRDNEQFF
15	-	TRBV3-1	-	TRBJ1-1	TGTGCCAGCAGCCAAGCCAAGGGGATGAACACTGAAGCTTTCTTT	CASSQAKGMNTEAFF
14	-	TRBV27	TRBD1	TRBJ1-1	TGTGCCAGCAGGCAGGGACAGGGGAACACTGAAGCTTTCTTT	CASRQGQGNTEAFF
16	-	TRBV20-1	TRBD2	TRBJ2-1	TGCAGTGCTATGTCCTCACTTAGCGGGAGTCACAATGAGCAGTTCTTC	CSAMSSLSGSHNEQFF
15	once	TRBV20-1	-	TRBJ1-1	TGCAGTGTATTCCCCTTTGAGCGGATCAAAGGTGAAGCTTTCTTT	CSVFPFERIKGEAFF
15	-	TRBV6-5	TRBD2	TRBJ2-7	TGTGCCAGCAGCCTAGCGGGAGGAGACTCTTACGAGCAGTACTTC	CASSLAGGDSYEQYF
11	once	TRBV4-1	-	TRBJ2-1	TGCGCCAGCAGCCAAGAAGTTGAGCAGTTCTTC	CASSQEVEQFF
14	-	TRBV7-2	-	TRBJ2-1	TGTGCCAGCAGCCAACGGGAGAGGTACGATGAGCAGTTCTTC	CASSQRERYDEQFF
14	-	TRBV20-1	-	TRBJ2-1	TGCAGGACTGCCCGGGATAAGGCCCCGAATGAGCAGTTCTTC	CRTARDKAPNEQFF
16	-	TRBV29-1	TRBD2	TRBJ2-3	TGCAGCGTTGAAGGTCGCCTAGCGGGAACCACAGATACGCAGTATTTT	CSVEGRLAGTTDTQYF
15	-	TRBV29-1	-	TRBJ2-1	TGCAGCGTTGGGGGCTACGCCCAACAGGGTGATGAGCAGTTCTTC	CSVGGYAQQGDEQFF